This TCR beta chain was observed in a study of blood T cell repertoires in COVID-19. Profiling relied on immunoSEQ multiplex PCR, and the TCRdb table lists in-frame clones only, not all of them. The table has about 57,000 clones, about 85% seen once. Trimming left V 6 bases short and J 0 bases short, with 11 bases between. Germline V gives CDR1 MNHNY, CDR2 SVGAGI (reference sequence). The CDR3 has 15 residues. This clonotype was sampled from an elderly woman with COVID-19, enrolled during active disease. The chain recombines TRBV6-6 with TRBJ1-4, with D possibly TRBD1 on 5 matching bases. The sample consisted of peripheral blood. In nucleotides, the CDR3 is TGTGCCAGCAGGGGACTTTGGGCAACTAATGAAAAACTGTTTTTT. Encoded protein: CASRGLWATNEKLFF.